This T cell receptor (beta chain) stems from a study of beta chain features in type 1 diabetes. Blood was collected once per donor into heparin, averaging around 0.11 L. Reverse transcribing all isolated RNA meant expressed TCRB transcripts were sequenced. Generated by immunoSEQ multiplex PCR, the TCRdb table keeps only in-frame clones and is missing some. The sample comprises approximately 360,000 clones, around 12% of which are singletons, and around 0.01% rests with the top ten. A note on this clone: The target antigen is unknown.

This CDR3 is built from 16 residues. Germline lookup yields CDR1 LNHNV and CDR2 YYDKDF (reference sequence). With 5 bases clipped from V and 4 bases from J, the junction kept 11 bases outside the gene matches. Study-level points and caveats: PCR may have favored shorter templates equally in patients and controls. Shortening that was moderate but significant affected the TCRB CDR3s of Type 1 diabetes patients in all four CD4+ subsets. For cells with high TCR expression, cDNA sequencing could yield over-representation.

This sequence joins TRBV15 and TRBJ2-3; 8 bases line up with TRBD1. Sequences were obtained from naive CD4+ T cells from blood. This TCR came from a woman aged 18-29 years with type 1 diabetes. Written as DNA, the CDR3 is TGTGCCACCAGCTCCCACAGGGGGTGGGCGGCAGATACGCAGTATTTT. Translation gives CATSSHRGWAADTQYF.